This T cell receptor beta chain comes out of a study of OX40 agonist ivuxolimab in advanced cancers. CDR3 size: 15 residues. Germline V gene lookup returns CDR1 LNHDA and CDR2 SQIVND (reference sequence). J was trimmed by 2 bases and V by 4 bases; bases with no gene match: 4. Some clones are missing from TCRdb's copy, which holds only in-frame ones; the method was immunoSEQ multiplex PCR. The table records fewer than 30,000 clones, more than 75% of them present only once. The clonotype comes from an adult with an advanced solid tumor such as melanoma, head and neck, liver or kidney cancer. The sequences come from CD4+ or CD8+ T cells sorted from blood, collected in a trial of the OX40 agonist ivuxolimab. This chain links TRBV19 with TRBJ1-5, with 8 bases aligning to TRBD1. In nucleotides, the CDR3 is TGTGCCAGTAGTAGCGCAGGGGGCGGCAATCAGCCCCAGCATTTT. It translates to CASSSAGGGNQPQHF.